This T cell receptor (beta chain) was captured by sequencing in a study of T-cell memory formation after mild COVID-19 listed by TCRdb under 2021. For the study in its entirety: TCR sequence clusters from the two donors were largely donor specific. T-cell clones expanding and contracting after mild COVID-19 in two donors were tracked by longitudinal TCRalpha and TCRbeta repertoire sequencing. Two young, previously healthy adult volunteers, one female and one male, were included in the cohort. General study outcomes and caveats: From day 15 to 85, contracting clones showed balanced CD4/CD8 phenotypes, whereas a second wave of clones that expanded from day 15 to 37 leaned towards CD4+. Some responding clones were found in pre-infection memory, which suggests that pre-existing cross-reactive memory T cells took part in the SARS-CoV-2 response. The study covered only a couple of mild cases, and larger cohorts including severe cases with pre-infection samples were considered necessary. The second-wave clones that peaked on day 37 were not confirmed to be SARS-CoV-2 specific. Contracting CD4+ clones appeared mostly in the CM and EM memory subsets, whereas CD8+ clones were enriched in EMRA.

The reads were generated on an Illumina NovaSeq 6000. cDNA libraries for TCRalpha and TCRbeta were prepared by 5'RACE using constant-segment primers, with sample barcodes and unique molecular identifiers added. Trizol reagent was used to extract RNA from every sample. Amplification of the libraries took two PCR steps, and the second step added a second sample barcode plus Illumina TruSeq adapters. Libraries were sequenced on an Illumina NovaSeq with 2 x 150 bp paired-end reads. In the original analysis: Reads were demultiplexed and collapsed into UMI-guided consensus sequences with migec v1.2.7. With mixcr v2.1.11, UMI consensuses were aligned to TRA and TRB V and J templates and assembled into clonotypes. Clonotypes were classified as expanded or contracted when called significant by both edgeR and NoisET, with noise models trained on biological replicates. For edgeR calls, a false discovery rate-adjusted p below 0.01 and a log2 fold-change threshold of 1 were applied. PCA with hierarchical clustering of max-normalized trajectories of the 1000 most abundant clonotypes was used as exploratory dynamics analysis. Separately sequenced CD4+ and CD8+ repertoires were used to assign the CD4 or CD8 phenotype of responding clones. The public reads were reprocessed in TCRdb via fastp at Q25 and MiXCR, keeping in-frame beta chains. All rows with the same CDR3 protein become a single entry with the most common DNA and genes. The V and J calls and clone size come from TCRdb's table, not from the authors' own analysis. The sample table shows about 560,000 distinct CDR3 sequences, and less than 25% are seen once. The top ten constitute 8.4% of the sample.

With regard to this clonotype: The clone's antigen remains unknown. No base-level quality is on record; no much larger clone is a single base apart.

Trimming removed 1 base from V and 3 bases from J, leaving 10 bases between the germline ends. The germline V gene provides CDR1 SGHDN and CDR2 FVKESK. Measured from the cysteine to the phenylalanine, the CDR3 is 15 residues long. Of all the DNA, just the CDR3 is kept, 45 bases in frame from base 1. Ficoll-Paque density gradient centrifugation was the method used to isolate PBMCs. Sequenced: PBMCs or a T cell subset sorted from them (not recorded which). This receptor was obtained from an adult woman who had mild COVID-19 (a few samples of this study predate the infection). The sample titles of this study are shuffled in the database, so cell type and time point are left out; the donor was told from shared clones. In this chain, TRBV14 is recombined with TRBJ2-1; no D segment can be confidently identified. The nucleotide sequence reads TGTGCCAGCAGCCAAGTAACGGTTAACTACAATGAGCAGTTCTTC. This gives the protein CASSQVTVNYNEQFF.